This TCR beta chain was obtained from a study of blood T cells in healthy people across ages. Notes on the study in general: Strongly correlated with naive T cell percentage was TCR beta diversity.

Germline CDR1 reads SQVTM; CDR2 reads ANQGSEA. V was trimmed by 7 bases and J by 1 base, leaving 14 bases between them. CDR3 length equals 14 residues. The table lists this clonotype with many counts. The antigen is undetermined. A second about 6 to 11 cycle PCR used barcoded and J-beta primers. The authors tagged each cDNA molecule using a template-switch adaptor with 12 random nucleotides. TCRdb itself ran the 5' RACE reads through MiXCR, one entry per CDR3 protein. Of hundreds of thousands of distinct CDR3 sequences in the sample, roughly 20% are singletons; the top ten hold 20% to 25%. Sequenced sample: blood. This sequence joins TRBV29-1 and TRBJ2-4; D gene unclear. This sequence originates from a man aged 65-85 years in good health. Here the CDR3 DNA reads TGCAGCGGCACTAATGGTCCTGCCAAAAACATTCAGTACTTC. This translates into CSGTNGPAKNIQYF.